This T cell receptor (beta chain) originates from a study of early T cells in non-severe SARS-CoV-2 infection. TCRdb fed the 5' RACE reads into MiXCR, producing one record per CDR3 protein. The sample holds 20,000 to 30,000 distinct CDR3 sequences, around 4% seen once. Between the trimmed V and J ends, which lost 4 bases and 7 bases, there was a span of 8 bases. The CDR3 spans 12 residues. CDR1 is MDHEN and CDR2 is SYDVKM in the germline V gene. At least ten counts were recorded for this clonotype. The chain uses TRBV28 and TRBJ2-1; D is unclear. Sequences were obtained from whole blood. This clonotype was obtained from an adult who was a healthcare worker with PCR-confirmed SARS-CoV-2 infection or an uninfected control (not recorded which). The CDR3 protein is CASSSTRNEQFF. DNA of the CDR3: TGTGCCAGCAGTTCCACCAGGAATGAGCAGTTCTTC. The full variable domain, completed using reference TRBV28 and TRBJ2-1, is DVKVTQSSRYLVKRTGEKVFLECVQDMDHENMFWYRQDPGLGLRLIYFSYDVKMKEKGDIPEGYSVSREKKERFSLILESASTNQTSMYLCASSSTRNEQFFGPGTRLTVL.